These 22 T cell receptor beta chains came from one sample sequenced in a study of control samples from healthy donors and cancer patients. Data came from immunoSEQ multiplex PCR; TCRdb stores just in-frame clones and leaves some out. The profile shows roughly 130,000 clones, roughly nine tenths of them singletons. The sequencing sample was made of blood. Every receptor here comes from a woman aged 25-40 years in good health.

The chain uses TRBV4-2 and TRBJ2-1; D is unclear. V was clipped by 0 bases and J by 4 bases, with 4 bases between them. The CDR3 has 13 residues. Germline V gene data show CDR1 as LGHNA and CDR2 as YNFKEQ. The CDR3 spells CASSQERYNEQFF. CDR3 DNA: TGTGCCAGCAGCCAAGAGCGGTACAATGAGCAGTTCTTC.

This chain connects TRBV3-1 (or the pseudogene TRBV3-2) to TRBJ1-1, with D maybe TRBD1 (6 bases). The germline CDR1 and CDR2 sequences are LGHDT and YNNKEL (reference sequence). Deletions cut 2 bases from V and 5 bases from J, with 15 bases between. The CDR3 is 15 amino acids. The CDR3 is CASSQPDRSWTEAFF. DNA of the CDR3: TGTGCCAGCAGCCAACCAGACAGGTCTTGGACTGAAGCTTTCTTT.

In nucleotides, the CDR3 is TGTGCCAGCAGTTTTGTAGCGGGAGATGCCTACGAGCAGTACTTC. The encoded protein is CASSFVAGDAYEQYF. The V and J genes are TRBV6-5 and TRBJ2-7; 9 bases match TRBD2. The V and J ends lost 4 bases and 2 bases, in that order; junction bases with no gene match: 6. There are 15 residues in the CDR3. The V gene's germline CDR1 is MNHEY and CDR2 SVGAGI.

This sequence joins TRBV11-3 and TRBJ1-1; the D gene is possibly TRBD1 (5 bases). Deletions cut 3 bases from V and 4 bases from J, with 9 bases between. Germline V lookup: CDR1 SGHNT, CDR2 YENEEA. The length of the CDR3 is 13 residues. The CDR3 reads CASSFERGTEAFF. The CDR3 nucleotides are TGTGCCAGCAGCTTTGAAAGGGGCACTGAAGCTTTCTTT. Supplemented by reference TRBV11-3 and TRBJ1-1, the full variable domain reads EAGVVQSPRYKIIEKKQPVAFWCNPISGHNTLYWYLQNLGQGPELLIRYENEEAVDDSQLPKDRFSAERLKGVDSTLKIQPAELGDSAVYLCASSFERGTEAFFGQGTRLTVV.

The chain combines TRBV7-8 with TRBJ2-7; perhaps TRBD2 as D (5 bases). Trimming cost V 4 bases and J 0 bases, with 13 bases left between them. This CDR3 contains 15 residues. The germline gives CDR1 SGHVS, CDR2 FQNEAQ. The CDR3 bases are TGTGCCAGCAGCTCAACACGGGATTACTCCTACGAGCAGTACTTC. It is translated as CASSSTRDYSYEQYF.

This rearrangement joins TRBV19 to TRBJ2-7; D unresolved. Germline-derived CDR1 and CDR2 are LNHDA and SQIVND (reference sequence). The CDR3 has 12 amino acids. The ends were cut back, 3 bases at V and 3 bases at J, with 6 bases in the middle. CDR3 loop: CASSISGYEQYF. The DNA for the CDR3 is TGTGCCAGTAGTATTTCCGGCTACGAGCAGTACTTC.

The chain links TRBV5-1 to TRBJ1-1, with D maybe TRBD1 (6 bases). This CDR3 region has 15 residues. The V and J ends lost 0 bases and 2 bases respectively, with 11 bases between them. Looked up from germline, CDR1 is SGHRS and CDR2 is YFSETQ. In nucleotides, the CDR3 is TGCGCCAGCAGCTTGGGGACAGTTTACAACACTGAAGCTTTCTTT. This translates into CASSLGTVYNTEAFF.

The V gene is TRBV9, the J gene TRBJ2-1, with 8 bases matching TRBD2. Per germline, CDR1 SGDLS and CDR2 YYNGEE. The CDR3 is 16 amino acids. V lost 0 bases and J lost 3; bases outside the gene matches: 5. The CDR3 is CASSVEASGYYNEQFF. The CDR3 region has the DNA TGTGCCAGCAGCGTAGAGGCTAGCGGGTACTACAATGAGCAGTTCTTC.

The V and J genes are TRBV7-2 and TRBJ1-5, with D possibly matching TRBD1 (5 bases). The germline V gene has CDR1 SGHTA and CDR2 FQGNSA. This CDR3 contains 17 residues. Trimming removed 2 bases from V and 0 bases from J, with 14 bases in between. The CDR3 region has the DNA TGTGCCAGCAGCTTAAGAGGGTCTGGGGGTAGCAATCAGCCCCAGCATTTT. Protein: CASSLRGSGGSNQPQHF. Looking up the rest from reference TRBV7-2 and TRBJ1-5 gives the full variable domain: GAGVSQSPSNKVTEKGKDVELRCDPISGHTALYWYRQSLGQGLEFLIYFQGNSAPDKSGLPSDRFSAERTGGSVSTLTIQRTQQEDSAVYLCASSLRGSGGSNQPQHFGDGTRLSIL.

The CDR3 region has the DNA TGTGCCAGCAGCTTAAGCCAGGTCACCGGGGAGCTGTTTTTT. Its protein is CASSLSQVTGELFF. The V call is TRBV7-3, the J call TRBJ2-2; D not certain. The CDR3 loop spans 14 amino acids. Trimming shortened V by 1 base and J by 4 bases, and 7 bases separated the two germline ends. CDR1 SGHTA and CDR2 FQGTGA come from the germline V gene.

This chain links TRBV28 with TRBJ2-7; 8 nucleotides agree with TRBD2. The ends lost 2 bases at V and 5 bases at J; junction bases unmatched: 5. Germline V CDR1 and CDR2: MDHEN, SYDVKM. The CDR3 sequence is 14 residues long. The CDR3 is CASSLGGRLHEQYF. The CDR3 nucleotides read TGTGCCAGCAGTTTAGGCGGGAGGCTCCACGAGCAGTACTTC.

The V call is TRBV12-3 or TRBV12-4, the J call TRBJ1-4; D is ambiguous. The CDR3 contains 13 residues. Trimming removed 6 bases at V and 8 bases at J, with 13 bases between. CDR3 sequence (DNA): TGTGCCAGCAGCGACCCGGGCGGGGAAAAACTGTTTTTT. It codes for CASSDPGGEKLFF.

This clone was seen a few times. At the DNA level, this CDR3 is encoded by other sequences in the same sample as well. The V call is TRBV18, the J call TRBJ1-1; D is ambiguous. The germline V gene encodes CDR1 KGHSH and CDR2 LQKENI. The CDR3 loop spans 13 amino acids. V lost 2 bases and J 0 bases, leaving 4 bases between the germline ends. CDR3 region: CASSPGLNTEAFF. The CDR3 DNA is TGTGCCAGCTCACCAGGCTTGAACACTGAAGCTTTCTTT.

The chain links TRBV28 to TRBJ1-5; TRBD1 aligns across 7 bases. The CDR3 consists of 16 residues. The germline V gene encodes CDR1 MDHEN and CDR2 SYDVKM. V lost 3 bases to trimming and J lost 1 base; unmatched junction nucleotides: 6. CDR3 nucleotide sequence: TGTGCCAGCAGTTTCTTCCGGGACAGCAGCAATCAGCCCCAGCATTTT. Translated, it gives CASSFFRDSSNQPQHF.

This clone has a single count. V and J are TRBV27 and TRBJ2-7; unclear D gene. Trimming stripped 6 bases from V and 0 bases from J, with 9 bases between. This CDR3 has 13 amino acids. Germline values: CDR1 MNHEY, CDR2 SMNVEV (reference sequence). The CDR3 protein is CASSRQFSYEQYF. Here the CDR3 DNA reads TGTGCCAGCAGCCGGCAGTTCTCCTACGAGCAGTACTTC.

The J gene is TRBJ2-2, the V gene TRBV3-1 (or the pseudogene TRBV3-2); either TRBD1 or TRBD2 may supply D (5 bases each). CDR1 is LGHDT and CDR2 is YNNKEL in the germline V gene (reference sequence). The CDR3 consists of 14 residues. Trimming cost V 4 bases and J 6 bases, with 12 bases left between them. The CDR3 loop reads CASSRAGSAGELFF. The CDR3 bases are TGTGCCAGCAGCCGCGCAGGGAGCGCCGGGGAGCTGTTTTTT.

This chain uses TRBV7-6 with TRBJ2-1; 10 bases map to TRBD2. V gave up 3 bases and J gave up 2 bases; unmatched junction bases: 7. The CDR3 runs 17 residues. Germline V gene data show CDR1 as SGHVS and CDR2 as FNYEAQ. The chain's CDR3 is CASSLGTSGATYNEQFF. CDR3 in DNA: TGTGCCAGCAGCTTGGGCACTAGCGGGGCGACCTACAATGAGCAGTTCTTC.

The CDR3 DNA is TGTGCCAGCAGTTTGATTGACAGGGCCTATGGCTACACCTTC. It encodes CASSLIDRAYGYTF. The genes are TRBV28 and TRBJ1-2, with 7 bases identical to TRBD1. Germline values: CDR1 MDHEN, CDR2 SYDVKM. Unmatched junction bases numbered 5, after V lost 3 bases and J lost 4 bases. This CDR3 contains 14 residues.

This clone was detected only a few times. J is TRBJ1-1 and V is TRBV6-2 or TRBV6-3, with D possibly being TRBD1 (5 bases). CDR1 is MNHEY, CDR2 SVGEGT, per germline. There are 14 residues in the CDR3. The V and J ends lost 5 bases and 5 bases respectively, with 15 bases between them. CDR3 in amino acids: CASSSSAGETEAFF. Written as DNA, the CDR3 is TGTGCCAGCAGTAGTAGTGCGGGGGAAACTGAAGCTTTCTTT.

The chain carries TRBV6-1 and TRBJ2-6, with no clear D. V lost 2 bases and J lost 0, with 5 bases in between. Germline V lookup: CDR1 MNHNS, CDR2 SASEGT. This CDR3 comprises 15 residues. CDR3 sequence reads: CASSEFRSGANVLTF. The CDR3 DNA is TGTGCCAGCAGTGAATTCCGCTCTGGGGCCAACGTCCTGACTTTC.

The chain links TRBV6-4 to TRBJ2-2, with 9 nucleotides matching TRBD2. Per the germline V gene, CDR1 is MRHNA and CDR2 is SNTAGT. The CDR3 extends over 16 amino acids. The V gene end was trimmed by 2 bases and the J gene end by 4 bases; junction bases not matched to a gene: 5. This chain's CDR3 is CASSDSGGRGTGELFF. CDR3 bases: TGTGCCAGCAGTGACAGCGGGGGGCGCGGCACCGGGGAGCTGTTTTTT.

A remark on this clone: The junction departs from germline at one end; a sequencing error may be responsible. The identical CDR3 is also encoded by other nucleotide sequences in the sample. V gene TRBV24-1 combines with J gene TRBJ2-7, with no clear D. Germline loops: CDR1 KGHDR, CDR2 SFDVKD. There are 11 residues in the CDR3. For the CDR3, the DNA is TGTGCCACCAGCGATTCCTACGAGCAGTACTTC. It translates to CATSDSYEQYF.